This record concerns one TCR beta chain sequence. Its antigen is not known. This specimen belongs to a study of T cells in Graves' hyperthyroidism and ophthalmopathy. About the study: Peripheral blood specimens were obtained at initial diagnosis, prior to any treatment. Study-level findings and limits: Also found in blood were most expanded thyroid clonotypes above 0.001.

RNA transcripts gave rise to amplified TCR beta CDR3 regions. With the HTBI primer set, the TCR CDR3 went through a first round of RT-PCR. TCRdb recomputed calls from the multiplex PCR reads with MiXCR, one row per CDR3 protein. The table records around 360,000 distinct CDR3 sequences, around 15% of them present only once. The junction had 6 bases not matched to a gene; V was cut back by 1 base and J by 6 bases. The length of the CDR3 is 15 residues. Per the germline V gene, CDR1 is MNHNS and CDR2 is SASEGT. This receptor was obtained from a woman aged 55-69 years with Graves' ophthalmopathy. Sequencing was performed on blood. This sequence joins TRBV6-1 and TRBJ2-1, with 7 bases fitting TRBD2. The CDR3 region is CASSEGGGGLNEQFF. Here the CDR3 DNA reads TGTGCCAGCAGTGAAGGGGGGGGGGGTCTCAATGAGCAGTTCTTC.